This T cell receptor beta chain was documented in a study of beta chain features in type 1 diabetes. In the study overall: Roughly 98 million sorted cells were examined across all samples. Notes on the study in general: Significant though moderate, a shortening of TCRB CDR3s appeared in all four CD4+ subsets of Type 1 diabetes patients. Whether HLA type affects TCRB rearrangement stayed undetermined in the present work. Reads derived from cDNA could over-represent cells showing high TCR expression.

This clone was counted only a few times. Its matching antigen is unknown. Every bit of the isolated RNA underwent reverse transcription, so sequencing read expressed TCRB transcripts. Measured with immunoSEQ multiplex PCR; TCRdb has only the in-frame clones, and not every one. The sample yields around 300,000 clones, under 8.5% seen once. The germline V gene encodes CDR1 MNHEY and CDR2 SVGAGI. CDR3 length equals 11 residues. This TCR was recovered from a woman in her late teens or twenties in good health. The specimen sequenced was central memory CD4+ T cells from blood. V and J are TRBV6-5 and TRBJ1-2; TRBD1 aligns across 10 bases. The CDR3 reads CATGGNYGYTF. The CDR3 DNA sequence: TGTGCGACAGGGGGCAACTATGGCTACACCTTC.